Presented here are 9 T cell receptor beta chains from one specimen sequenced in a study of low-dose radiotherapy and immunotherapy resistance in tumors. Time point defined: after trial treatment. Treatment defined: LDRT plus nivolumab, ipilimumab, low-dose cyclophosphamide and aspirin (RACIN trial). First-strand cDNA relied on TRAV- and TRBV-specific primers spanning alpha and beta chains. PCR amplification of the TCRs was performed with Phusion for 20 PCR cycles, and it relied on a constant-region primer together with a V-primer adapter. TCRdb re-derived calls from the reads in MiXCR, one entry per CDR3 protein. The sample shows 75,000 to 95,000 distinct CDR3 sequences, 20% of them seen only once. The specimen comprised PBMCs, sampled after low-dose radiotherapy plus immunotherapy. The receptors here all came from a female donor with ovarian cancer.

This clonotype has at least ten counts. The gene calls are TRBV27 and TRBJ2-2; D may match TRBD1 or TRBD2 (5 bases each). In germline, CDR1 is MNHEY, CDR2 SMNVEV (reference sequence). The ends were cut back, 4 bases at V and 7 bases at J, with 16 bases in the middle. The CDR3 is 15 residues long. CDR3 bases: TGTGCCAGCAGTTGGGATTACAGGAGCGGCGGGGAGCTGTTTTTT. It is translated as CASSWDYRSGGELFF.

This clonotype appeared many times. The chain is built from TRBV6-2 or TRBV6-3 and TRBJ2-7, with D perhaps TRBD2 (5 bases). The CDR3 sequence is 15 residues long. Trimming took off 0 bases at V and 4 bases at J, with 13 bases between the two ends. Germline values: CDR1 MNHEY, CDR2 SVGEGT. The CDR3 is CASSYSEVLSYEQYF. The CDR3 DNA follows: TGTGCCAGCAGTTACTCGGAGGTCCTCTCGTACGAGCAGTACTTC.

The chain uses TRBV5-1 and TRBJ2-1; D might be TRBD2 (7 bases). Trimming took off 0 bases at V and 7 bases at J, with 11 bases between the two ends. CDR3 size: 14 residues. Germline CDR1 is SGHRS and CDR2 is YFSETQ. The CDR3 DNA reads TGCGCCAGCAGCTTGGGGGGGGGCAGAAATGAGCAGTTCTTC. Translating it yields CASSLGGGRNEQFF.

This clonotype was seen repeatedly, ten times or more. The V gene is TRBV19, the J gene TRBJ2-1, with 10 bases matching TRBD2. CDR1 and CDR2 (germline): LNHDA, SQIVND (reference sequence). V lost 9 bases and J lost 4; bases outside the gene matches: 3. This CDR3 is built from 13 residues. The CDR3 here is CASGLADYNEQFF. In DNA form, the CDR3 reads TGTGCCAGCGGACTAGCGGATTACAATGAGCAGTTCTTC.

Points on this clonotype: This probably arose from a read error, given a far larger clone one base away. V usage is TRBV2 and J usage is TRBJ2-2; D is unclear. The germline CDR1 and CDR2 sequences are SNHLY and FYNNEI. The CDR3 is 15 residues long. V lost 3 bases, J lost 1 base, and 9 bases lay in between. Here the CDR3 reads CASSDPRQNTGELFF. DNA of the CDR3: TGTGCCAGCAGTGATCCGCGACAGAACACCGGGGAGCTGTTTTTT.

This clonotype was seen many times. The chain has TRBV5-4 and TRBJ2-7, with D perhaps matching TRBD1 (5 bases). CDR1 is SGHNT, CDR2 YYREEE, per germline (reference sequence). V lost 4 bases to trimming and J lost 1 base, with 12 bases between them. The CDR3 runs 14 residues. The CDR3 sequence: CASSMDPGSYEQYF. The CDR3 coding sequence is TGTGCCAGCAGCATGGACCCAGGGTCCTACGAGCAGTACTTC.

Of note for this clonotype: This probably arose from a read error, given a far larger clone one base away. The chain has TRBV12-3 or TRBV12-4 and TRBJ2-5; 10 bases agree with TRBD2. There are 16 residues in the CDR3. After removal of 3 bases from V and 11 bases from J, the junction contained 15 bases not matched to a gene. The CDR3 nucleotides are TGTGCCAGCAGTTTTCGAGCGGGAGGGCAATACAATGAGCAGTACTTC. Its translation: CASSFRAGGQYNEQYF.

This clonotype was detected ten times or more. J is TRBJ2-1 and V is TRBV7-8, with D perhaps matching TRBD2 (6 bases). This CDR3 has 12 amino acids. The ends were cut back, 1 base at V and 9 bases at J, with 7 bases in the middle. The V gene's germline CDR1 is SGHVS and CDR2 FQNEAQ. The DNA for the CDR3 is TGTGCCAGCAGCTTAGGGAGGGGTGAGCAGTTCTTC. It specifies CASSLGRGEQFF.

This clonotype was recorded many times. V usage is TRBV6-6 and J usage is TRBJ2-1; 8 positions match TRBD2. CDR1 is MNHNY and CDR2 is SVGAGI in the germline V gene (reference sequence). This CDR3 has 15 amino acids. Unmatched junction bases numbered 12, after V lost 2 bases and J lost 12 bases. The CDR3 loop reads CASSYKDHRAGGQFF. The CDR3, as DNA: TGTGCCAGCAGTTACAAGGATCACCGGGCGGGAGGGCAGTTCTTC.